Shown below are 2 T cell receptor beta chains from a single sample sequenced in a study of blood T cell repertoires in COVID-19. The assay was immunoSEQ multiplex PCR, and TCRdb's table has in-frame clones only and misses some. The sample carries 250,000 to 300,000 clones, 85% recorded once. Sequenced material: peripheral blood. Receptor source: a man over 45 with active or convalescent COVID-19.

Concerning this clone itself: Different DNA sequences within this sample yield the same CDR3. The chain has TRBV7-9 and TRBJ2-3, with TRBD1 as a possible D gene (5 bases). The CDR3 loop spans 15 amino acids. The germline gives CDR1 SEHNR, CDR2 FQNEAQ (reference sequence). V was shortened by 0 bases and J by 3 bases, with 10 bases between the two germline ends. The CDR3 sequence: CASSLATGATDTQYF. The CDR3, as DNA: TGTGCCAGCAGCTTAGCCACAGGAGCTACAGATACGCAGTATTTT.

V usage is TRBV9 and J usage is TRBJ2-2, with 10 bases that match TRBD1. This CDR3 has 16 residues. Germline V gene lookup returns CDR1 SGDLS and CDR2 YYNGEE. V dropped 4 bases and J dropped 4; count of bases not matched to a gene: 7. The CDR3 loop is CASSLTGQGGTGELFF. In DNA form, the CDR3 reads TGTGCCAGCAGCCTTACCGGACAGGGGGGCACCGGGGAGCTGTTTTTT.